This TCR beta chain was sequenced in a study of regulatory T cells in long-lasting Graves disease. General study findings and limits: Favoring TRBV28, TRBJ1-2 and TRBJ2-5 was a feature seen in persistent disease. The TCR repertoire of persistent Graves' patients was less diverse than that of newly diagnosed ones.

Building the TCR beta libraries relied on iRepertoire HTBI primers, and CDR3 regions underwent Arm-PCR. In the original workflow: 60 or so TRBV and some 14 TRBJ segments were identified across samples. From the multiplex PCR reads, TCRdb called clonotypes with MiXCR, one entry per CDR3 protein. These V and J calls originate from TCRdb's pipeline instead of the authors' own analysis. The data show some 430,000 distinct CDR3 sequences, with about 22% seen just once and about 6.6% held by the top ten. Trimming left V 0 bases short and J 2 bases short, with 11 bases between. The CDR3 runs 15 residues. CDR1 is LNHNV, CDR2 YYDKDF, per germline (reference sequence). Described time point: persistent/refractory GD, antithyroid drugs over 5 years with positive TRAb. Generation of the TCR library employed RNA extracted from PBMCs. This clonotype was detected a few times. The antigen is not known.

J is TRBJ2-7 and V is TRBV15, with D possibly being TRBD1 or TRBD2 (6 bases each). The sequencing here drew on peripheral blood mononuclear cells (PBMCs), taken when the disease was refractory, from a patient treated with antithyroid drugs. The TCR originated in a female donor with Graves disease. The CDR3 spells CATSRDGGLTYEQYF. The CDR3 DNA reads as TGTGCCACCAGCAGAGATGGGGGGCTTACCTACGAGCAGTACTTC.